The next 13 T cell receptor beta chains were all read from a single sample in a study of blood T cells in healthy people across ages. Primed by a sample-barcoded 5' primer and a J-beta primer mix, a second PCR proceeded for 7 to 11 cycles. TCRdb re-derived calls from the 5' RACE reads in MiXCR, one entry per CDR3 protein. The table records roughly 2 million distinct CDR3 sequences, about 50% of them present only once. The source material was blood. The receptor set was obtained from a woman in her 40s in good health.

CDR3 coding DNA: TGTGCCAGCAGCCACGGGGGGCCCCTTTACGAGCAGTACTTC. Translated, it gives CASSHGGPLYEQYF. The chain carries TRBV3-1 and TRBJ2-7; D may be TRBD2 (7 bases). The CDR3 covers 14 residues. Germline loops: CDR1 LGHDT, CDR2 YNNKEL (reference sequence). The V gene lost 3 bases and the J gene lost 4 bases, with 13 bases spanning the gap.

This clonotype has just a few counts. The J gene is TRBJ2-3, the V gene TRBV27; 11 nucleotides line up with TRBD1. Germline CDR1 reads MNHEY; CDR2 reads SMNVEV (reference sequence). V lost 5 bases and J lost 2; bases outside the gene matches: 12. The CDR3 consists of 18 residues. The CDR3 loop reads CASSASNLGQGATDTQYF. CDR3 nucleotide sequence: TGTGCCAGCAGTGCCTCCAACCTCGGACAGGGGGCCACAGATACGCAGTATTTT.

This chain links TRBV6-5 with TRBJ2-3; 11 nucleotides line up with TRBD1. Trimming removed 7 bases from V and 2 bases from J; junction bases left unmatched: 5. Looked up from germline, CDR1 is MNHEY and CDR2 is SVGAGI. This CDR3 region has 15 residues. The CDR3 spells CASKGQGVLTDTQYF. The CDR3 bases are TGTGCCAGCAAGGGACAGGGGGTCCTCACAGATACGCAGTATTTT.

The V call is TRBV28, the J call TRBJ1-1, with D maybe TRBD1 (5 bases). The V end lost 6 bases, the J end lost 5 bases, and 19 bases lay between the germline ends. The CDR3 consists of 15 residues. Germline loops: CDR1 MDHEN, CDR2 SYDVKM. For the CDR3, the DNA is TGTGCCAGCAGCCAAGGTGGGGCCTCAGGAACTGAAGCTTTCTTT. The encoded protein is CASSQGGASGTEAFF.

This clonotype was picked up a small number of times. The V and J genes are TRBV15 and TRBJ2-7; TRBD1 is a possible D gene (6 bases). In germline, CDR1 is LNHNV, CDR2 YYDKDF (reference sequence). This CDR3 comprises 13 residues. Trimming took off 5 bases at V and 5 bases at J, with 13 bases between the two ends. CDR3 in amino acids: CATSSTGFHEQYF. DNA of the CDR3: TGTGCCACCAGCTCTACAGGGTTCCACGAGCAGTACTTC.

This chain links TRBV4-3 with TRBJ1-6; no clear D gene. CDR1 is LGHNA and CDR2 is YSLEER in the germline V gene. The length of the CDR3 is 16 residues. The V gene lost 0 bases and the J gene lost 7 bases, with 13 bases spanning the gap. CDR3 sequence: CASSQEPNTGNSPLHF. CDR3 nucleotide sequence: TGCGCCAGCAGCCAAGAACCGAATACTGGAAATTCACCCCTCCACTTT.

The CDR3 DNA is TGTGCCAGCAGCTTAGTGGGGACAGGAGCGGCTAATTCACCCCTCCACTTT. Translation: CASSLVGTGAANSPLHF. The V call is TRBV7-2, the J call TRBJ1-6, with 8 bases matching TRBD1. V was clipped by 1 base and J by 6 bases; unmatched bases: 8. CDR3 length: 17 residues. Germline V gene sequence: CDR1 SGHTA, CDR2 FQGNSA.

This chain uses TRBV6-2 or TRBV6-3 with TRBJ2-1; TRBD2 matches at 11 bases. CDR1 is MNHEY and CDR2 is SVGEGT in the germline V gene. The CDR3 consists of 20 residues. V lost 0 bases and J lost 0; bases outside the gene matches: 10. The CDR3 loop reads CASSYSKATSGDSSYNEQFF. DNA for the CDR3: TGTGCCAGCAGTTACTCAAAAGCGACTAGCGGGGACAGCTCCTACAATGAGCAGTTCTTC.

This chain connects TRBV20-1 to TRBJ2-1; the D gene is possibly TRBD2 (5 bases). V lost 0 bases to trimming and J lost 8 bases, with 14 bases between them. The CDR3 totals 14 residues. Germline assignment: CDR1 DFQATT and CDR2 SNEGSKA (reference sequence). In DNA form, the CDR3 reads TGCAGTGCTAGAGAGGGTCCCGCGAGGGATGAGCAGTTCTTC. It is translated as CSAREGPARDEQFF.

The rearrangement joins TRBV7-2 to TRBJ2-6; D is ambiguous. CDR3 length equals 16 residues. CDR1 SGHTA and CDR2 FQGNSA come from the germline V gene. V shed 5 bases and J shed 0 bases, with 11 bases lying between them. CDR3 sequence (DNA): TGTGCCAGCAGCCGTCGACGGATCTCTGGGGCCAACGTCCTGACTTTC. It is translated as CASSRRRISGANVLTF.

This clonotype appeared a few times. The chain couples TRBV7-9 to TRBJ1-2; possibly TRBD1 for D (5 bases). The CDR3 is made up of 14 amino acids. Germline V CDR1 and CDR2: SEHNR, FQNEAQ (reference sequence). V lost 5 bases and J 3 bases, leaving 13 bases between the germline ends. For the CDR3, the DNA is TGTGCCAGCAGCGACGGGACGGATTACTATGGCTACACCTTC. Amino acids: CASSDGTDYYGYTF.

This clonotype was observed a handful of times. This sequence joins TRBV29-1 and TRBJ2-7, with D possibly TRBD2 on 6 matching bases. The CDR3 is made up of 15 amino acids. V lost 7 bases and J 0 bases, leaving 19 bases between the germline ends. Germline CDR1 SQVTM, CDR2 ANQGSEA. CDR3 DNA sequence: TGCAGCGGGCTAACCCCGGGGACTGGCTCCTACGAGCAGTACTTC. Protein product: CSGLTPGTGSYEQYF.

This clonotype has just a few counts. J is TRBJ1-2 and V is TRBV7-2; 7 bases align to TRBD1. Germline lookup yields CDR1 SGHTA and CDR2 FQGNSA. The CDR3 is 16 residues long. V lost 5 bases and J lost 6; bases outside the gene matches: 15. The CDR3 sequence is CASSPSSGQTLNGYTF. The CDR3 nucleotides read TGTGCCAGCAGCCCCTCGTCGGGACAGACCTTAAATGGCTACACCTTC.